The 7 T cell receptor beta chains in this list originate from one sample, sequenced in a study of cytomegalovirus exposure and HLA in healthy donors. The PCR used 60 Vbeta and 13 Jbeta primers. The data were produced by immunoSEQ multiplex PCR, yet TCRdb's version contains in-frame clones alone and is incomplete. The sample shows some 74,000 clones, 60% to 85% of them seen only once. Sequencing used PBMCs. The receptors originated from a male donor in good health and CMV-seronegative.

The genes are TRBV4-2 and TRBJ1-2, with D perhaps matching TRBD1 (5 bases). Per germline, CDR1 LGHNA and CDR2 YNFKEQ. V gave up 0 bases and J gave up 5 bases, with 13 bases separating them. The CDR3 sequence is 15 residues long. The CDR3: CASSQEWGEGYGYTF. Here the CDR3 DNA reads TGTGCCAGCAGCCAAGAATGGGGGGAAGGTTATGGCTACACCTTC.

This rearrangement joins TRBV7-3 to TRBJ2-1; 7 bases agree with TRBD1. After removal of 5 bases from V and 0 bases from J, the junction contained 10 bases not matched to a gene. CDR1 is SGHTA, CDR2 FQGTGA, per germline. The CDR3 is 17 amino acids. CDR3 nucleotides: TGTGCCAGCAGCCGAACAGGGGAATTCGGCTCCTACAATGAGCAGTTCTTC. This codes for CASSRTGEFGSYNEQFF.

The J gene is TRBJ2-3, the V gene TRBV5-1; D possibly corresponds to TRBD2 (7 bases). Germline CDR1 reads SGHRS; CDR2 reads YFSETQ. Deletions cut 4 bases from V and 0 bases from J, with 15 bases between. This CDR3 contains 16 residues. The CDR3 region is CASSLGGRGSTDTQYF. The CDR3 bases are TGCGCCAGCAGCCTCGGGGGGCGGGGGAGCACAGATACGCAGTATTTT.

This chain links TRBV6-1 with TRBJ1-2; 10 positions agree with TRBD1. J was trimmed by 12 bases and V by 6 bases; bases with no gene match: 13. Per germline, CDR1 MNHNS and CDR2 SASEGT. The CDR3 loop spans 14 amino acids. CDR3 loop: CASSLRVTGGADTF. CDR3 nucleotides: TGTGCCAGCAGCCTTCGCGTGACAGGGGGCGCGGACACCTTC.

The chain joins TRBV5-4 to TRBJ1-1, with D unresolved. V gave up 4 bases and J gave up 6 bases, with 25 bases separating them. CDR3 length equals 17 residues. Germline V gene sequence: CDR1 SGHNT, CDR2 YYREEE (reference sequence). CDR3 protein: CASSLDPPAGRIAEAFF. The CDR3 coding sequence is TGTGCCAGCAGCCTCGATCCACCGGCGGGAAGGATAGCTGAAGCTTTCTTT.

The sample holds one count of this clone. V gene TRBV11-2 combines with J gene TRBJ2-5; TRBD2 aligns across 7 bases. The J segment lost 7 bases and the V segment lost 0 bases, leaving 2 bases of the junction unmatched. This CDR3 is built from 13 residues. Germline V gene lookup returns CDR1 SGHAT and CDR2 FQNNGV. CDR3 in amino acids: CASSLDPGGTQYF. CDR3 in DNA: TGTGCCAGCAGCTTAGACCCGGGAGGGACCCAGTACTTC.

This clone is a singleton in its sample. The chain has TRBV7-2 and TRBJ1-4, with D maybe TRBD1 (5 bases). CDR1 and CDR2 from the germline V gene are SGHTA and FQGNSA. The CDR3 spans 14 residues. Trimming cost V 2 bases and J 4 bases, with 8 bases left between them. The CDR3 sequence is CASSLWGDNEKLFF. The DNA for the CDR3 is TGTGCCAGCAGCTTATGGGGGGATAATGAAAAACTGTTTTTT.